These T cell receptor beta chains were read from a single sample in a study of CD8 T cells in ankylosing spondylitis. TCRdb fed the 5' RACE reads into MiXCR, producing one record per CDR3 protein. The table has about 160,000 distinct CDR3 sequences, approximately 20% seen once. Sequencing was performed on blood, either unsorted or a sorted T cell fraction (not recorded which). Every receptor here comes from a male donor with ankylosing spondylitis or in good health (not recorded which). Each CDR3 is given with its conserved first and last residue. Fields, in order: clone size, D gene, V gene, J gene, CDR3 protein, CDR3 DNA. The D gene is left open where the match is weak. Some rows have no size entry. The others give once, few or many, or a class for an expanded clone.

size: NA
D: NA
V: TRBV13
J: TRBJ2-3
CDR3: CASNLGARADTQYF
DNA: TGTGCCAGCAACCTAGGGGCCCGAGCAGATACGCAGTATTTT

size: few
D: NA
V: TRBV9
J: TRBJ1-3
CDR3: CASKGVVGDTIYF
DNA: TGTGCCAGCAAAGGCGTCGTCGGGGACACCATATATTTT

size: many
D: NA
V: TRBV5-1
J: TRBJ2-7
CDR3: CASSLNSFYEQYF
DNA: TGCGCCAGCAGCTTGAACTCCTTCTACGAGCAGTACTTC

size: many
D: NA
V: TRBV20-1
J: TRBJ2-3
CDR3: CSAYGTKEEPDTQYF
DNA: TGCAGTGCTTACGGGACAAAGGAGGAACCAGATACGCAGTATTTT

size: many
D: TRBD1
V: TRBV29-1
J: TRBJ2-3
CDR3: CSVTRDRDGTDTQYF
DNA: TGCAGCGTTACCCGGGACAGGGACGGCACAGATACGCAGTATTTT

size: few
D: TRBD1
V: TRBV5-1
J: TRBJ2-3
CDR3: CASRPRQGGTDTQYF
DNA: TGCGCCAGCAGGCCTAGACAGGGCGGCACAGATACGCAGTATTTT

size: NA
D: NA
V: TRBV6-5
J: TRBJ2-7
CDR3: CASSYNRAYEQYF
DNA: TGTGCCAGCAGTTACAACAGGGCCTACGAGCAGTACTTC

size: NA
D: NA
V: TRBV6-2/TRBV6-3
J: TRBJ2-7
CDR3: CASSYSAGQSYEQYF
DNA: TGTGCCAGCAGTTACTCGGCGGGGCAATCCTACGAGCAGTACTTC

size: NA
D: TRBD2
V: TRBV10-3
J: TRBJ2-3
CDR3: CAIRGVSTDTQYF
DNA: TGTGCCATCCGGGGGGTTAGCACAGATACGCAGTATTTT

size: few
D: NA
V: TRBV5-4
J: TRBJ2-7
CDR3: CASSETQSSYEQYF
DNA: TGTGCCAGCAGTGAGACCCAAAGCTCCTACGAGCAGTACTTC

size: NA
D: TRBD2
V: TRBV7-3
J: TRBJ2-2
CDR3: CASSFNLAGPTGELFF
DNA: TGTGCCAGCAGCTTCAATCTAGCGGGCCCCACCGGGGAGCTGTTTTTT

size: few
D: NA
V: TRBV28
J: TRBJ1-1
CDR3: CASSMRGGGTEAFF
DNA: TGTGCCAGCAGCATGCGTGGGGGTGGCACTGAAGCTTTCTTT

size: NA
D: NA
V: TRBV28
J: TRBJ1-2
CDR3: CASRTVGGYTF
DNA: TGTGCCAGCAGGACGGTTGGTGGCTACACCTTC

size: few
D: TRBD2
V: TRBV23-1
J: TRBJ2-7
CDR3: CASPGTSGCKQEQYF
DNA: TGCGCCAGCCCTGGGACTAGCGGGTGCAAGCAGGAGCAGTACTTC

size: many
D: TRBD1
V: TRBV29-1
J: TRBJ2-2
CDR3: CSADPGTGAGELFF
DNA: TGCAGCGCCGATCCGGGGACAGGGGCCGGGGAGCTGTTTTTT